Sequencing of this TCR beta chain was carried out in a study of shared clonotypes between healthy human individuals. V was clipped by 4 bases and J by 6 bases, with 16 bases between them. Germline CDR1 reads SGHTA; CDR2 reads FQGNSA. There are 14 residues in the CDR3. Only in-frame clones appear in the TCRdb table, and some are missing; sequencing was by immunoSEQ multiplex PCR. The top ten hold 0.52% of the sample, which has 1,100,000 or so clones, approximately 80% seen once. This sequence joins TRBV7-2 and TRBJ2-7; D gene ambiguous. The sample taken for sequencing was memory CD4+ T cells from PBMCs. Noted subset: CD45RA-negative fraction. The TCR sequence derives from a man between 18 and 35 years old in good health. Some clones in this sample may be carry-over from other donors' samples. The CDR3 nucleotides are TGTGCCAGCAGCTCGTCCCAGGCGGCGGTCGAGCAGTACTTC. It specifies CASSSSQAAVEQYF. Supplemented by reference TRBV7-2 and TRBJ2-7, the full variable domain reads GAGVSQSPSNKVTEKGKDVELRCDPISGHTALYWYRQSLGQGLEFLIYFQGNSAPDKSGLPSDRFSAERTGGSVSTLTIQRTQQEDSAVYLCASSSSQAAVEQYFGPGTRLTVT.